These 14 T cell receptor beta chains were all obtained from the same sample, sequenced in a study of blood T cells in healthy people across ages. The second PCR ran about 7 to 12 cycles with a sample-barcoded 5' primer and J-beta primers. TCRdb reanalysed the 5' RACE reads using MiXCR and keeps one entry per CDR3 protein. The profile shows about 680,000 distinct CDR3 sequences, approximately 50% of them singletons. Material for sequencing was blood. The receptors originated from a woman in her fifties or sixties in good health.

The chain uses TRBV18 and TRBJ1-2; 7 bases line up with TRBD1. Germline loops: CDR1 KGHSH, CDR2 LQKENI. The CDR3 length is 15 residues. With 6 bases clipped from V and 3 bases from J, the junction kept 10 bases outside the gene matches. The CDR3 DNA is TGTGCCAGCTCGACGGGACAGTCGCAGTACTATGGCTACACCTTC. This encodes CASSTGQSQYYGYTF.

The chain links TRBV25-1 to TRBJ2-2; TRBD1 might be the D (6 bases). The CDR3 totals 16 residues. The V and J ends lost 3 bases and 1 base respectively, with 12 bases between them. The germline CDR1 and CDR2 sequences are MGHDK and SYGVNS. The CDR3 DNA follows: TGTGCCAGCAGTGACCCGACAGGAAGGAACACCGGGGAGCTGTTTTTT. It specifies CASSDPTGRNTGELFF.

The V call is TRBV10-3, the J call TRBJ2-5; D is possibly TRBD2 (6 bases). The V gene lost 3 bases and the J gene lost 5 bases, with 13 bases spanning the gap. Looked up from germline, CDR1 is ENHRY and CDR2 is SYGVKD. This CDR3 comprises 14 residues. The CDR3 sequence: CAISDGGARETQYF. The CDR3 region has the DNA TGTGCCATCAGTGATGGAGGGGCGCGGGAGACCCAGTACTTC.

The CDR3 here is CATKNRENEQFF. For the CDR3, the DNA is TGTGCCACCAAAAACAGGGAGAATGAGCAGTTCTTC. The chain links TRBV10-3 to TRBJ2-1, with D perhaps TRBD1 (6 bases). Germline values: CDR1 ENHRY, CDR2 SYGVKD. Trimming removed 10 bases from V and 7 bases from J, with 14 bases in between. The CDR3 sequence is 12 residues long.

This clonotype showed up just a few times. The chain couples TRBV7-2 to TRBJ2-7; D is unclear. CDR1 is SGHTA, CDR2 FQGNSA, per germline. CDR3 length: 14 residues. Trimming removed 1 base from V and 2 bases from J, with 9 bases in between. The CDR3 region is CASSLDQNTYEQYF. In DNA, the CDR3 is TGTGCCAGCAGCTTAGACCAGAACACCTACGAGCAGTACTTC. Full variable domain (outside the CDR3, taken from reference TRBV7-2 and TRBJ2-7): GAGVSQSPSNKVTEKGKDVELRCDPISGHTALYWYRQSLGQGLEFLIYFQGNSAPDKSGLPSDRFSAERTGGSVSTLTIQRTQQEDSAVYLCASSLDQNTYEQYFGPGTRLTVT.

The genes are TRBV30 and TRBJ2-7; D tentatively fits TRBD1 or TRBD2 (6 bases each). The CDR3 totals 12 residues. V was clipped by 0 bases and J by 6 bases, with 9 bases between them. Germline lookup yields CDR1 GTSNPN and CDR2 SVGIG (reference sequence). The CDR3 DNA sequence: TGTGCCTGGAGTGTAGGGGGGCGCGAGCAGTACTTC. It translates to CAWSVGGREQYF.

This rearrangement joins TRBV20-1 to TRBJ2-3, with D possibly matching TRBD2 (5 bases). In germline, CDR1 is DFQATT, CDR2 SNEGSKA (reference sequence). The CDR3 loop spans 15 amino acids. Trimming shortened V by 0 bases and J by 4 bases, and 14 bases separated the two germline ends. The DNA for the CDR3 is TGCAGTGCTAGAGATGAAGGACTTGGATCAGATACGCAGTATTTT. Translation gives CSARDEGLGSDTQYF.

The CDR3 coding sequence is TGCAGTGCTAGAAACAGGTACTCCTACAATGAGCAGTTCTTC. This gives the protein CSARNRYSYNEQFF. The rearrangement uses TRBV20-1 and TRBJ2-1, with D possibly being TRBD1 (5 bases). The V and J ends lost 2 bases and 0 bases respectively, with 8 bases between them. Germline V CDR1 and CDR2: DFQATT, SNEGSKA (reference sequence). CDR3 length: 14 residues.

The chain combines TRBV27 with TRBJ2-5; TRBD2 matches 11 bases. Germline assignment: CDR1 MNHEY and CDR2 SMNVEV (reference sequence). The trim removed 6 bases at V and 1 base at J, leaving 7 bases unmatched. The CDR3 loop spans 16 amino acids. This chain's CDR3 is CASRQYSGRAQETQYF. The CDR3 DNA reads as TGTGCCAGCAGGCAATATAGCGGGAGGGCCCAAGAGACCCAGTACTTC.

The V gene is TRBV20-1, the J gene TRBJ2-5; 10 bases align to TRBD1. Gene TRBJ2-7 matches the end of the DNA better, so the J call may be wrong. The CDR3 is made up of 14 amino acids. Germline values: CDR1 DFQATT, CDR2 SNEGSKA (reference sequence). CDR3: CSTRTGTGASEQYF. CDR3 nucleotides: TGCAGTACAAGAACCGGGACAGGGGCTTCCGAGCAGTACTTC.

V is TRBV6-2 or TRBV6-3 and J is TRBJ1-1, with D possibly matching TRBD1 (6 bases). Germline assignment: CDR1 MNHEY and CDR2 SVGEGT. Trimming removed 2 bases at V and 4 bases at J, with 11 bases between. This CDR3 is 14 amino acids long. CDR3 coding DNA: TGTGCCAGCAGTTACCGGGGGGCAGCCACTGAAGCTTTCTTT. Translation gives CASSYRGAATEAFF.

The rearrangement links TRBV25-1 to TRBJ2-6, with D uncertain. V lost 3 bases and J 0 bases, leaving 6 bases between the germline ends. The length of the CDR3 is 15 residues. In germline, CDR1 is MGHDK, CDR2 SYGVNS. The CDR3 coding sequence is TGTGCCAGCAGTGAGACCCACTCTGGGGCCAACGTCCTGACTTTC. Protein product: CASSETHSGANVLTF.

In this sample, this clonotype turned up once. The rearrangement uses TRBV20-1 and TRBJ1-2; D is unclear. Germline V gene sequence: CDR1 DFQATT, CDR2 SNEGSKA (reference sequence). This CDR3 has 8 amino acids. V shed 5 bases and J shed 13 bases, with 8 bases lying between them. The CDR3 region has the DNA TGCAGTGCTGATAGCCGCACCTTC. It yields the protein CSADSRTF.

The V and J genes are TRBV29-1 and TRBJ1-2, with D tentatively TRBD1 (6 bases). Trimming left V 2 bases short and J 5 bases short, with 12 bases between. Germline V gene data show CDR1 as SQVTM and CDR2 as ANQGSEA. The CDR3 length is 13 residues. Here the CDR3 reads CSVEFRRGYGYTF. CDR3 in DNA: TGCAGCGTTGAATTCCGTAGGGGGTATGGCTACACCTTC.